These T cell receptor beta chains were read from a single sample in a study of tumor and adjacent non-tumor tissue in lung cancer. TCRdb reanalysed the multiplex PCR reads using MiXCR and keeps one entry per CDR3 protein. The sample lists under 100,000 distinct CDR3 sequences; about two thirds were seen once. The specimen sequenced was lung tumor tissue. The receptors shown here come from a woman in her 70s with non-small cell lung cancer. Each CDR3 is given with its conserved first and last residue. The D gene is left open where the match is weak. Size is stated for part of the rows, as once, few or many counts, or as a class when the clone is expanded.

j_gene,abundance,v_gene,d_gene,CDR3aa,CDR3nt
TRBJ2-7,-,TRBV4-1,TRBD2,CASRGGAGVRDEQYF,TGCGCCAGCAGGGGGGGAGCGGGGGTCCGGGACGAGCAGTACTTC
TRBJ2-5,-,TRBV4-2,-,CANSRDTQETQYF,TGTGCCAACAGCAGAGACACCCAAGAGACCCAGTACTTC
TRBJ2-7,many,TRBV20-1,TRBD2,CSGTSGGSEQYF,TGCAGTGGGACTAGCGGGGGCTCCGAGCAGTACTTC
TRBJ2-1,once,TRBV14,TRBD2,CASSQDHGGRGGEQFF,TGTGCCAGCAGTCAAGATCATGGCGGGAGGGGAGGTGAGCAGTTCTTC
TRBJ1-2,few,TRBV7-9,-,CASSLSETAYGYTF,TGTGCCAGCAGTTTATCCGAGACAGCCTATGGCTACACCTTC
TRBJ2-5,few,TRBV13,TRBD2,CARSLTRTSGRGGAQETQYF,TGTGCCAGAAGCTTAACTAGGACTAGCGGGAGAGGAGGGGCCCAAGAGACCCAGTACTTC
TRBJ2-7,once,TRBV5-4,TRBD1,CAISFGQGHIGEQYF,TGTGCCATCAGCTTCGGACAGGGGCATATAGGGGAACAGTACTTC
TRBJ2-3,once,TRBV5-1,-,CARSLTPPGGAGDTQYF,TGCGCCAGAAGCTTGACCCCTCCGGGGGGCGCGGGGGATACGCAGTATTTT
TRBJ2-3,-,TRBV6-5,-,CASNNKQGPTDTQYF,TGTGCCAGTAATAACAAACAGGGACCGACAGATACGCAGTATTTT
TRBJ2-2,many,TRBV11-2,-,CASRKDGGRTTGELFF,TGTGCCAGCAGAAAAGACGGTGGGAGGACCACCGGGGAGCTGTTTTTT
TRBJ2-3,once,TRBV29-1,TRBD1,CSVAQETGANTRYF,TGCAGCGTTGCCCAGGAGACAGGGGCAAATACGCGGTATTTT
TRBJ1-2,many,TRBV10-1,-,CASSERPTAGYTF,TGCGCCAGCAGTGAGCGACCGACAGCTGGCTACACCTTC
TRBJ1-3,-,TRBV6-5,-,CGSSLGRSSSGITIYF,TGTGGCAGCAGTTTGGGACGTTCGAGCTCCGGAATCACCATATATTTT
TRBJ2-5,-,TRBV25-1,-,CASGLIETQYF,TGTGCCAGCGGGTTGATAGAGACCCAGTACTTC
TRBJ1-4,many,TRBV6-5,-,CASSPTPTNEKLFF,TGTGCCAGCAGTCCTACGCCAACTAATGAAAAACTGTTTTTT
TRBJ2-2,-,TRBV10-1,TRBD2,CASSEGPTSVNTGELFF,TGCGCCAGCAGTGAGGGCCCGACTAGCGTGAACACCGGGGAGCTTTTTTTT
TRBJ2-7,once,TRBV13,-,CASSLVANPHHEQYF,TGTGCCAGCAGCTTAGTTGCTAACCCTCACCACGAGCAGTATTTC
TRBJ2-7,many,TRBV6-1,-,CASSEENSPPYEQYF,TGTGCCAGCAGTGAAGAAAATAGTCCCCCGTACGAGCAGTACTTC
TRBJ1-1,-,TRBV6-1,TRBD1,CVSSTLKLTGVGNTEAFF,TGTGTCAGCAGCACCTTAAAACTCACAGGGGTGGGGAACACTGAAGCTTTCTTT
TRBJ2-7,-,TRBV12-3/TRBV12-4,-,CASTRQAPYEQYF,TGTGCCAGCACGCGACAGGCCCCCTACGAGCAGTACTTC
TRBJ2-7,-,TRBV6-6,TRBD2,CASRGVSGSHEQYF,TGTGCCAGTAGAGGGGTTAGCGGGAGTCATGAGCAGTACTTC
TRBJ2-1,few,TRBV5-1,TRBD2,CANSLTGTSGSREFF,TGCGCCAACAGCTTGACCGGGACTAGCGGGAGTAGGGAGTTCTTC
TRBJ1-5,-,TRBV29-1,TRBD1,CCVVGDRGDPQHF,TGCTGCGTTGTCGGGGACAGGGGGGACCCCCAGCATTTT
TRBJ2-1,-,TRBV28,-,CASCPIRRASGNEQFF,TGTGCCAGCTGTCCCATCAGGCGGGCTTCAGGGAATGAGCAGTTCTTC
TRBJ2-5,many,TRBV6-1,-,CASRWGLKYQETQYF,TGTGCCAGCCGCTGGGGGTTGAAGTACCAAGAGACCCAGTACTTC
TRBJ1-2,few,TRBV4-2,TRBD1,CASSQRDRGSKGYTF,TGTGCCAGCAGCCAAAGGGACAGGGGCTCGAAGGGCTACACCTTC
TRBJ2-3,-,TRBV20-1,-,CSARDHLGQSTDTQYF,TGCAGTGCTAGAGATCACCTTGGACAAAGCACAGATACGCAGTATTTT
TRBJ2-7,-,TRBV5-1,-,CASRARDMLSYEQYF,TGCGCCAGCAGGGCCCGGGACATGTTATCCTACGAGCAGTACTTC
TRBJ2-7,many,TRBV28,-,CASRPGMAGYYEQYF,TGTGCCAGCAGGCCAGGGATGGCGGGCTACTACGAGCAGTACTTC
TRBJ1-5,-,TRBV6-1,-,CASSGGGYQPQHF,TGTGCCAGCAGTGGAGGAGGGTATCAGCCCCAGCATTTT
TRBJ2-1,-,TRBV11-3,-,CASSLDPDMNGHFF,TGTGCCAGCAGCTTAGATCCGGACATGAATGGGCATTTCTTC
TRBJ2-5,many,TRBV6-6,TRBD2,CASGASGNLETQYF,TGTGCCAGCGGTGCGAGCGGGAACCTAGAGACCCAGTACTTC